This entry concerns a single T cell receptor (beta chain). The clone's antigen remains unknown. Within one base of it there is no much larger clone, and no base qualities were kept. This sample was included in a study of OX40 agonist ivuxolimab in advanced cancers. With regard to the full study: The costimulatory receptor OX40 (CD134) was targeted by ivuxolimab, a fully human IgG2 agonistic monoclonal antibody. In the dose-escalation cohort, approximately 82% of patients were male, and the mean age was approximately 64 years, with a range of roughly 20 to 79. Prior anti-PD-1, anti-PD-L1 or anti-CTLA-4 therapy was permitted, and checkpoint inhibitors had been received by 40% to 50% of dose-escalation patients. Among the roughly 54 dose-escalation patients, some 20 had hepatocellular carcinoma, 15 or so melanoma, 9 renal cell carcinoma and 9 head and neck cancer. Partial responses occurred in three dose-escalation patients: two with cutaneous melanoma and one with hepatocellular carcinoma. The paper covers the monotherapy dose-escalation part of the phase I ivuxolimab trial, which included N of about 50 patients. Intravenous ivuxolimab was administered to patients every 2 weeks at six dose levels: 0.01, 0.1, 0.3, 1.5, 3 and 10 mg/kg. The point of sequencing TCRbeta in the periphery was to test whether ivuxolimab changed TCR sequence diversity and drove clonal T-cell expansion. General findings and caveats noted by the study authors: In the 0.1-3.0 mg/kg groups, partial responders had among the lowest normalized peripheral clonal expansion, particularly in CD8+ T cells. The antigen specificity of the peripheral T cells that underwent clonal expansion was not determined. On average, CD8+ T cells showed more expanded clones than CD4+ T cells after ivuxolimab. Low levels of normalized T-cell clonal expansion were also shown by some nonresponding patients. Clonal expansion of both CD4+ and CD8+ blood T cells was observed from baseline to week 6 at doses 0.1 to 3.0 mg/kg.

Sequences MNHEY (CDR1) and SVGAGI (CDR2) are obtained from the germline V gene. V loses 0 bases at its end and J loses 1 base; junction bases beyond the gene matches: 0. The CDR3 sequence holds 15 residues, the cysteine and phenylalanine included. CDR3 DNA is the only sequence kept; it has 45 bases, read in frame from the first base. To sequence the TCRbeta CDR3 region, genomic DNA was isolated from the sorted cells. TCRbeta CDR3 regions were sequenced using the immunoSEQ Assay. TCRdb obtained this table from immuneACCESS and retained in-frame rearrangements with V and J assigned. These tables miss some clones; where compared with another copy, unresolved V genes account for less than half of the shortfall, and the remainder is unexplained. For this sample the table gives around 150,000 clones, of which about 92% were detected only once. Of the sample, more than 0.9% falls within the top ten clones.

The trial excluded patients who had a history of autoimmune disease or who were on systemic immunosuppression. Peripheral blood for TCR sequencing was collected from all dose cohorts at baseline, on cycle 4 day 1, and on cycle 7 day 1. Samples were obtained from an open-label, multicenter, first-in-human phase I dose-escalation trial of ivuxolimab. The trial enrolled adults with locally advanced or metastatic head and neck squamous cell, hepatocellular, melanoma or renal cell carcinoma. Before TCR sequencing, CD4+ and CD8+ T cells were separately sorted from peripheral blood. This sequence originates from an adult with an advanced solid tumor such as melanoma, head and neck, liver or kidney cancer. Sequenced here: CD4+ or CD8+ T cells sorted from blood, sampled in a trial of the OX40 agonist ivuxolimab. Rearrangement joined TRBV6-5 to TRBJ2-7, with TRBD2 matching 10 junction bases. The nucleotide sequence is TGTGCCAGCAGTTACTCGGGACTAGCGTCCTACGAGCAGTACTTC. It codes for CASSYSGLASYEQYF.